The source of this TCR beta chain is a study of PD-1 blockade in classical Hodgkin lymphoma. Notes on the study in general: After ASCT, patients who started nivolumab under 1 year later were excluded. The CD4+ diversity rise by C4D1 was clearest in complete responders.

Time point defined: cycle 4 day 1 (C4D1), after more than five weeks of nivolumab. No patient escaped relapse after autologous stem cell transplantation, and brentuximab vedotin exposure varied. Patients showed best responses of complete response, partial response or progressive disease. Data came from immunoSEQ multiplex PCR; TCRdb stores just in-frame clones and leaves some out. The sample lists 100,000 or so clones, roughly nine tenths occurring once. This clone was observed once. Its antigen remains unknown. The receptor comes from a human donor with classical Hodgkin lymphoma. This specimen consisted of peripheral blood mononuclear cells (PBMCs), obtained before the fourth cycle of nivolumab.

DNA of the CDR3: TGTGCCAGCAGCTTTTTGGGGGGGCAGATGGAGACCCAGTACTTC. Amino acids: CASSFLGGQMETQYF. The chain couples TRBV11-2 to TRBJ2-5, with D tentatively TRBD2 (7 bases). Germline V gene sequence: CDR1 SGHAT, CDR2 FQNNGV. V was trimmed by 3 bases and J by 5 bases, leaving 16 bases between them. The CDR3 consists of 15 residues. Full variable domain (outside the CDR3, taken from reference TRBV11-2 and TRBJ2-5): EAGVAQSPRYKIIEKRQSVAFWCNPISGHATLYWYQQILGQGPKLLIQFQNNGVVDDSQLPKDRFSAERLKGVDSTLKIQPAKLEDSAVYLCASSFLGGQMETQYFGPGTRLLVL.